This entry lists 2 T cell receptor beta chains sequenced from one sample in a study of blood T cell repertoires in COVID-19. Sequenced by immunoSEQ multiplex PCR; TCRdb stores in-frame clones only, minus some. Among 180,000 or so clones, over 80% were seen once, and the ten largest hold around 7%. The sequenced sample was peripheral blood. The receptors here all came from a woman in her 40s with COVID-19, enrolled during active disease.

The V and J genes are TRBV5-1 and TRBJ1-1; TRBD1 agrees at 7 bases. The CDR3 runs to 15 residues. From germline, CDR1 is SGHRS and CDR2 YFSETQ. J gave up 5 bases and V 4 bases, and 11 bases lay outside the gene matches. DNA for the CDR3: TGCGCCAGCAGCAGAGAGACAGGGAGGAATACTGAAGCTTTCTTT. Translating it yields CASSRETGRNTEAFF.

V and J are TRBV7-2 and TRBJ1-5, with D unresolved. In germline, CDR1 is SGHTA, CDR2 FQGNSA. The CDR3 runs to 12 residues. V was trimmed by 4 bases and J by 5 bases, leaving 6 bases between them. Here the CDR3 reads CASSSFYQPQHF. DNA for the CDR3: TGTGCCAGCAGCTCTTTTTATCAGCCCCAGCATTTT. The entire variable domain, with the rest obtained from reference TRBV7-2 and TRBJ1-5, is as follows: GAGVSQSPSNKVTEKGKDVELRCDPISGHTALYWYRQSLGQGLEFLIYFQGNSAPDKSGLPSDRFSAERTGGSVSTLTIQRTQQEDSAVYLCASSSFYQPQHFGDGTRLSIL.